The entry that follows covers one T cell receptor beta chain sequence. The antigen it binds to is not known. Qualities for individual bases were not recorded, and no much larger clone is one base off. The collaborating institutions used their own protocols to collect whole blood in K2EDTA tubes. For TCRbeta analysis, collaborators shipped samples in one of three forms: frozen whole blood, isolated PBMCs, or DNA extracted from either of those sample types. This record belongs to a study of blood T cell repertoires in COVID-19 (dated by TCRdb to the early 2020s). Turning to the overall study: Collaborator samples came from the United States, Italy and Spain and covered acute and convalescent phases of COVID-19. Deeply sampled blood TCRbeta repertoires from subjects exposed to, actively infected with, or recovered from COVID-19 were included in the dataset. The prospective study material was composed of cDNA or gDNA derived from T cells, B-cell-depleted T cells, or PBMCs. Where available, HLA class I and class II types were taken from metadata supplied by the sample provider and were not determined by assay-based typing. The repertoires were released in a freely available public database intended as a resource for research on the immune response to SARS-CoV-2. Nearly every sample came with metadata listing a de-identified subject ID, COVID-19 status, age in years and sex. Samples came from the ongoing ImmuneRACE study (first 160 participants) plus 1,254 subjects from 6 global collaborators. Overall study outcomes, separate from this receptor: Clinical and demographic metadata were provided uncurated, with the amount varying by source and participant.

TCRbeta CDR3 regions were amplified from genomic DNA by means of the immunoSEQ Assay, a bias-controlled multiplex PCR. The original methods were these. The number of nucleated cells in each sample was estimated from the amplification of reference gene primers within the assay. To quantify the absolute abundance of each unique TCRbeta CDR3 rearrangement, sequence reads were collapsed and filtered. For each sample, productive Simpson clonality was calculated as the square root of Simpson's diversity index across productive rearrangements. Entries here come from immuneACCESS through TCRdb and include only in-frame sequences with V and J called. Some clones fail to appear in such tables; in the studies checked, an unresolved V gene covers under half of the shortfall, and the cause of the remainder is unknown. V and J calls and clone size come straight from that table; D and trimming were deduced from the DNA. The sample profile shows roughly 140,000 clones; approximately 80% of them were found once. The top ten clones comprise 0.5% to 0.65% of the sample.

From a lookup of the germline V gene, CDR1 and CDR2 are KGHSH and LQKENI. The cysteine opens and the phenylalanine closes a CDR3 of 14 amino acids. The retained sequence is limited to the CDR3, 42 bases, with the frame set at the first base. V sheds 3 bases and J sheds 5 bases, leaving 14 bases between their ends. Sample: peripheral blood. Recombination joined TRBV18 with TRBJ2-7, with TRBD2 as a weak D call on 5 bases. The clonotype comes from a man in his fifties or sixties with acute or convalescent COVID-19. The base sequence is TGTGCCAGCTCACCCGCGGGTGGTCGGAACGAGCAGTACTTC. Its translation is CASSPAGGRNEQYF.